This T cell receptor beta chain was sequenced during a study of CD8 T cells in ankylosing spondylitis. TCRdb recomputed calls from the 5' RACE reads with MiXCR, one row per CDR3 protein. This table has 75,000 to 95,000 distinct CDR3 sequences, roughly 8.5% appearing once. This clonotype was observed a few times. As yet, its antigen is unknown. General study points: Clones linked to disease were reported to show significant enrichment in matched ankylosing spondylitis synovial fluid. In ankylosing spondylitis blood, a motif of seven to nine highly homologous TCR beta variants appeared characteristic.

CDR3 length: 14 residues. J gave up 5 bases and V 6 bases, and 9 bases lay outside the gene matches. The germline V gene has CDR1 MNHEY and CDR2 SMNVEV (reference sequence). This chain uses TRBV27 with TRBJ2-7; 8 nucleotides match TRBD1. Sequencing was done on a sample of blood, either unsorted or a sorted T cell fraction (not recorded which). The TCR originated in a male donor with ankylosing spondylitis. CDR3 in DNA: TGTGCCAGCAGATTAGGACAGGGTGGGAACGAGCAGTACTTC. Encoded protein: CASRLGQGGNEQYF.